Listed below are T cell receptor beta chains from one sample, sequenced in a study of OX40 agonist ivuxolimab in advanced cancers. Data came from immunoSEQ multiplex PCR; TCRdb stores just in-frame clones and leaves some out. The sample shows 50,000 to 60,000 clones, less than 90% of them seen only once. This specimen was CD4+ or CD8+ T cells sorted from blood, taken in a trial of the OX40 agonist ivuxolimab. Receptor source: an adult with an advanced solid tumor such as melanoma, head and neck, liver or kidney cancer. Both conserved end residues are part of each CDR3. Fields, in order: clone size, V gene, D gene, J gene, CDR3 length, CDR3 protein, CDR3 DNA. A D gene is named only where the DNA matches it firmly. Size values are once, few and many counts, or a class for expanded clones, and some rows have none.

>few|TRBV6-1|TRBD2|TRBJ2-4|15
CASSEAASGGDIQYF
TGTGCCAGCAGTGAAGCAGCTAGCGGGGGGGACATTCAGTACTTC
>.|TRBV9|.|TRBJ2-1|15
CASSAKERANNEQFF
TGTGCCAGCAGCGCCAAGGAGCGGGCTAACAATGAGCAGTTCTTC
>.|TRBV7-6|TRBD2|TRBJ2-1|16
CASSLGASGGASEQFF
TGTGCCAGCAGCTTAGGTGCAAGCGGGGGGGCCTCTGAGCAGTTCTTC
>.|TRBV11-2|.|TRBJ2-1|19
CASSLAPAVISGQHVEQFF
TGTGCCAGCAGCTTAGCCCCCGCTGTGATTTCGGGGCAGCACGTCGAGCAGTTCTTC
>.|TRBV4-3|.|TRBJ1-1|15
CASSRDGGRDTEAFF
TGCGCCAGCAGCCGGGACGGAGGACGAGACACTGAAGCTTTCTTT
>.|TRBV7-9|.|TRBJ2-5|16
CASSSLSDRRQETQYF
TGTGCCAGCAGCTCCCTTTCGGACAGACGCCAAGAGACCCAGTACTTC
>.|TRBV11-2|TRBD1|TRBJ1-3|18
CASSLDVWGGQGGNTIYF
TGTGCCAGCAGCTTAGATGTTTGGGGCGGACAGGGAGGAAACACCATATATTTT
>.|TRBV29-1|TRBD1|TRBJ2-5|13
CSATDRWQETQYF
TGCAGCGCTACGGACAGGTGGCAAGAGACCCAGTACTTC
>.|TRBV7-6|.|TRBJ1-2|15
CASSQGRAANYGYTF
TGTGCCAGCAGCCAGGGGAGGGCTGCTAACTATGGCTACACCTTC
>.|TRBV10-3|.|TRBJ2-7|16
CAISRRGGNEFYEQYF
TGTGCCATCAGTCGGAGGGGGGGGAATGAGTTCTACGAGCAGTACTTC
>once|TRBV6-1|.|TRBJ1-2|15
CASRVVNAGNYGYTF
TGTGCCAGCAGGGTCGTCAATGCAGGGAACTATGGCTACACCTTC
>once|TRBV2|TRBD1|TRBJ2-2|15
CATEVGTENTGELFF
TGTGCCACCGAAGTCGGGACAGAGAACACCGGGGAGCTGTTTTTT
>.|TRBV7-2|TRBD1|TRBJ1-5|15
CASSLGTGLSQPQHF
TGTGCCAGCAGCCTGGGGACAGGGCTTTCTCAGCCCCAGCATTTT
>few|TRBV6-4|TRBD2|TRBJ2-1|14
CASSDSGGANEQFF
TGTGCCAGCAGTGATAGCGGGGGGGCCAATGAGCAGTTCTTC
>.|TRBV7-9|.|TRBJ1-2|12
CASRDSAYGYTF
TGTGCCAGCAGGGACAGTGCCTATGGCTACACCTTC
>.|TRBV7-9|.|TRBJ2-2|14
CASSLEGESGELFF
TGTGCCAGCAGCTTAGAAGGGGAGAGCGGGGAGCTGTTTTTT
>.|TRBV7-9|.|TRBJ1-1|16
CASSFLTGGEEAEAFF
TGTGCCAGCAGCTTTTTAACGGGTGGGGAAGAAGCTGAAGCTTTCTTT
>.|TRBV4-3|.|TRBJ2-7|14
CASSQSRGKSEQYF
TGCGCCAGCAGCCAATCGAGGGGGAAAAGCGAGCAGTACTTC
>.|TRBV10-2|TRBD2|TRBJ2-3|15
CASSELAGATDTQYF
TGCGCCAGCAGTGAACTAGCGGGGGCCACAGATACGCAGTATTTT
>medium-sized|TRBV7-9|TRBD1|TRBJ1-2|14
CASTGTDTNYGYTF
TGTGCCAGCACCGGGACAGACACTAACTATGGCTACACCTTC
>.|TRBV4-1|.|TRBJ2-7|15
CASSQDPGPNYEQYF
TGCGCCAGCAGCCAAGACCCGGGACCTAACTACGAGCAGTACTTC
>.|TRBV13|TRBD1|TRBJ2-7|13
CTSSWGTAYEQYF
TGTACCAGCAGCTGGGGGACAGCCTACGAGCAGTACTTC
>.|TRBV13|TRBD2|TRBJ2-1|18
CASSLGLAQSYSYNEQFF
TGTGCCAGCAGCCTAGGACTAGCGCAAAGCTACTCCTACAATGAGCAGTTCTTC
>.|TRBV5-6|TRBD1|TRBJ2-2|14
CASSLYRGPGELFF
TGTGCCAGCAGCCTGTACAGGGGGCCCGGGGAGCTGTTTTTT
>once|TRBV4-3|.|TRBJ1-2|15
CASSLRGIPNYGYTF
TGCGCCAGCAGCCTACGGGGAATTCCGAACTATGGCTACACCTTC
>.|TRBV19|.|TRBJ1-2|13
CASTDEGNYGYTF
TGTGCCAGTACCGATGAGGGGAACTATGGCTACACCTTC
>.|TRBV19|.|TRBJ1-2|10
CASSGPTLTF
TGTGCCAGTAGCGGCCCCACCCTCACCTTC
>.|TRBV6-1|.|TRBJ1-5|14
CASNERYSNQPQHF
TGTGCCAGCAACGAACGGTATAGCAATCAGCCCCAGCATTTT
>.|TRBV27|.|TRBJ2-3|11
CASGRADTQYF
TGTGCCAGCGGCCGGGCAGATACGCAGTATTTT
>.|TRBV4-2|.|TRBJ1-6|16
CASSQDGTPGNSPLHF
TGTGCCAGCAGCCAAGATGGGACACCGGGAAATTCACCCCTCCACTTT
>.|TRBV5-1|.|TRBJ1-1|16
CASKLIGEGWNTEAFF
TGCGCCAGCAAGTTGATAGGTGAGGGCTGGAACACTGAAGCTTTCTTT
>.|TRBV10-3|.|TRBJ1-1|14
CAIRNERKGGEAFF
TGTGCCATCAGGAACGAACGGAAAGGGGGGGAAGCTTTCTTT
>.|TRBV2|.|TRBJ1-2|13
CASRRTGFYGYTF
TGTGCCAGCAGGCGAACAGGGTTCTATGGCTACACCTTC
>.|TRBV7-2|.|TRBJ2-7|14
CASSFIPSSYEQYF
TGTGCCAGCAGCTTTATTCCTAGCTCCTACGAGCAGTACTTC
>.|TRBV2|TRBD1|TRBJ1-1|17
CASSEALQGQMNTEAFF
TGTGCCAGCAGTGAAGCGCTTCAGGGACAGATGAACACTGAAGCTTTCTTT
>.|TRBV4-1|TRBD1|TRBJ1-2|15
CASSPDRGINYGYTF
TGCGCCAGCAGCCCGGACAGGGGGATAAACTATGGCTACACCTTC
>.|TRBV9|.|TRBJ1-2|17
CASSAWIGTSRNYGYTF
TGTGCCAGCAGCGCCTGGATTGGTACAAGTCGGAACTATGGCTACACCTTC
>once|TRBV7-8|.|TRBJ1-5|16
CASSLSKGYSNQPQHF
TGTGCCAGCAGCCTTAGTAAGGGGTATAGCAATCAGCCCCAGCATTTT
>.|TRBV5-6|TRBD1|TRBJ2-7|17
CASSVRMGQISSYEQYF
TGTGCCAGCAGCGTGCGAATGGGACAGATTAGCTCCTACGAGCAGTACTTC
>.|TRBV4-3|.|TRBJ2-7|15
CASSRLSGAKNEQYF
TGCGCCAGCAGCCGGCTCTCCGGCGCAAAAAACGAGCAGTACTTC
>.|TRBV7-9|TRBD2|TRBJ2-1|14
CASSGLVAPDEQFF
TGTGCCAGCAGTGGACTAGTGGCCCCAGATGAGCAGTTCTTC
>.|TRBV9|.|TRBJ2-3|16
CASSVIPVQRTDTQYF
TGTGCCAGCAGCGTGATCCCGGTACAACGCACAGATACGCAGTATTTT
>.|TRBV4-2|.|TRBJ1-1|11
CASGTGTEAFF
TGTGCCAGCGGTACAGGGACTGAAGCTTTCTTT
>.|TRBV6-1|TRBD1|TRBJ2-4|16
CASSERDRRTKNIQYF
TGTGCCAGCAGTGAACGGGACAGGCGTACCAAAAACATTCAGTACTTC
>.|TRBV9|TRBD1|TRBJ2-1|12
CASNQGAYEQFF
TGTGCCAGCAACCAGGGGGCCTATGAGCAGTTCTTC
>.|TRBV30|TRBD2|TRBJ2-5|15
CAWTPGAGGQETQYF
TGTGCCTGGACCCCCGGAGCGGGGGGACAAGAGACCCAGTACTTC
>.|TRBV9|.|TRBJ2-3|15
CASSPLSSPTDTQYF
TGTGCCAGCAGCCCCCTGTCTAGCCCCACAGATACGCAGTATTTT
>.|TRBV10-3|.|TRBJ1-2|12
CAIRDPDYGYTF
TGTGCCATCCGGGATCCGGACTATGGCTACACCTTC
>.|TRBV19|TRBD1|TRBJ1-1|13
CASMTGYRTEAFF
TGTGCCAGTATGACAGGGTACCGCACTGAAGCTTTCTTT
>.|TRBV4-3|.|TRBJ1-2|18
CASSQDRVGTEGIYGYTF
TGCGCCAGCAGCCAAGATAGGGTAGGGACGGAAGGAATCTATGGCTACACCTTC
>.|TRBV4-3|.|TRBJ1-1|15
CASSQDTGLNTEAFF
TGCGCCAGCAGCCAGGACACAGGGCTGAACACTGAAGCTTTCTTT
>.|TRBV2|.|TRBJ1-2|17
CASSELRYQKGNYGYTF
TGTGCCAGCAGTGAACTTCGATACCAAAAGGGGAACTATGGCTACACCTTC
>.|TRBV30|.|TRBJ1-2|12
CARENGNYGYTF
TGTGCCCGAGAGAACGGTAACTATGGCTACACCTTC
>.|TRBV10-3|TRBD1|TRBJ2-3|16
CAISDGEGTGADTQYF
TGTGCCATCAGTGATGGTGAAGGGACAGGGGCAGATACGCAGTATTTT
>.|TRBV2|TRBD2|TRBJ2-4|12
CASRAGGDIQYF
TGTGCCAGCAGAGCCGGGGGGGACATTCAGTACTTC
>.|TRBV6-1|.|TRBJ1-2|12
CASSDGVSSYTF
TGTGCCAGCAGTGACGGGGTCTCGAGCTACACCTTC
>once|TRBV30|TRBD1|TRBJ1-1|14
CAWSTGQGATEAFF
TGTGCCTGGAGTACGGGGCAGGGGGCCACTGAAGCTTTCTTT
>.|TRBV10-3|TRBD1|TRBJ1-3|15
CAISEPDRGQNTIYF
TGTGCCATCAGTGAGCCAGACAGGGGGCAGAACACCATATATTTT
>.|TRBV10-3|.|TRBJ2-1|11
CAISGDYEQFF
TGTGCCATCAGTGGGGACTATGAGCAGTTCTTC
>once|TRBV5-1|TRBD2|TRBJ2-5|14
CASSLLAGGPTQYF
TGCGCCAGCAGCCTACTAGCGGGGGGCCCCACCCAGTACTTC